The next 3 T cell receptor beta chains were all read from a single sample in a study of cytomegalovirus exposure and HLA in healthy donors. Measured with immunoSEQ multiplex PCR; TCRdb has only the in-frame clones, and not every one. Of 250,000 to 400,000 clones detected, approximately 85% appear once; the ten largest clones hold around 0.88%. The sample taken for sequencing was PBMCs. The source is a man aged 30-40 years in good health and CMV-seronegative.

V gene TRBV10-2 combines with J gene TRBJ1-2; D uncertain. CDR3 length: 15 residues. The V and J ends lost 2 bases and 3 bases respectively, with 13 bases between them. The germline gives CDR1 WSHSY, CDR2 SAAADI. CDR3 nucleotide sequence: TGCGCCAGCAGTGAGGAAAGGGAGTCAGACTATGGCTACACCTTC. It encodes CASSEERESDYGYTF.

The V gene is TRBV25-1, the J gene TRBJ2-7; 9 bases are a match to TRBD2. The CDR3 loop spans 17 amino acids. The germline CDR1 and CDR2 sequences are MGHDK and SYGVNS. V lost 8 bases and J lost 6; bases outside the gene matches: 20. The CDR3 sequence: CASLPPLGSGGLLEQYF. CDR3 DNA: TGTGCCAGCTTGCCTCCTCTTGGGAGCGGGGGGCTACTCGAGCAGTACTTC.

This clone was picked up a small number of times. The chain is built from TRBV19 and TRBJ2-5; D is possibly TRBD1 (6 bases). CDR3 size: 15 residues. The V gene lost 1 base and the J gene lost 5 bases, with 14 bases spanning the gap. The V gene's germline CDR1 is LNHDA and CDR2 SQIVND (reference sequence). CDR3 loop: CASSIGQVMRETQYF. The CDR3 DNA is TGTGCCAGTAGTATAGGACAGGTGATGAGGGAGACCCAGTACTTC.